This TCR beta chain was identified in a study of technical replicates of blood from a few donors (dated by TCRdb to 2017 to 2019). As to this clone: Its recognized antigen is unknown. No clone much larger than this one lies a single base away; base qualities are absent.

The method was the immunoSEQ multiplex PCR assay. In TCRdb, the immuneACCESS table is reduced to in-frame sequences with V and J assigned. These tables do not hold every clone; where another copy was compared, an unresolved V gene accounts for under half, and the others remain unexplained. Here the sample has around 50,000 clones; roughly 90% occur a single time. The top ten hold 3.5% to 4.5% of the sample. CDR1 SGHKS and CDR2 YYEKEE were looked up in the germline V gene (reference sequence). CDR3 length: 15 amino acids, cysteine to phenylalanine. Left in the record is the CDR3 DNA by itself, 45 bases read in frame from the first base. V gives up 3 bases and J gives up 2 bases, and the segment between their germline ends measures 14 bases.

This chain joins TRBV5-5 to TRBJ1-2; the D gene is perhaps TRBD1, on 6 matching bases. Sequencing was carried out using PBMCs. This receptor was identified in a human donor in good health. Some clones in this sample may be carry-over from other donors' samples. The encoded CDR3 is CASSSGAGANYGYTF. The sequence in DNA is TGTGCCAGCAGCTCTGGTGCAGGGGCGAACTATGGCTACACCTTC.